Listed here are 2 T cell receptor beta chains from one sample, sequenced in a study of identical twins. One entry per CDR3 protein, called by TCRdb with MiXCR from the 5' RACE reads. The table includes about 690,000 distinct CDR3 sequences, around 6% detected once. Sequencing used naive T cells sorted from blood. The receptors were gathered from a man aged 18-30 years in good health.

In the case of this clonotype: A junction end diverges from the germline sequence, so it may reflect a read error. The chain couples TRBV12-3 or TRBV12-4 to TRBJ2-1; the match to TRBD2 covers 10 bases. This CDR3 has 17 residues. Here the CDR3 reads CASSFSLAGSSYSEQFF. The CDR3 bases are TGTGCCAGCAGTTTTTCACTAGCGGGAAGCTCCTACAGTGAGCAGTTCTTC.

This chain uses TRBV2 with TRBJ2-7; the D gene could be TRBD1 or TRBD2 (6 bases each). The CDR3 has 13 residues. Looked up from germline, CDR1 is SNHLY and CDR2 is FYNNEI. V lost 6 bases and J 7 bases, leaving 16 bases between the germline ends. CDR3 in DNA: TGTGCCAGCAGCAAGGGGGACTTGTGGGAGCAGTACGTC. It encodes CASSKGDLWEQYV.